The 26 T cell receptor beta chains below come from one sample, sequenced in a study of blood T cells in healthy people across ages. Primed by a sample-barcoded 5' primer and a J-beta primer mix, a second PCR proceeded for 7 to 11 cycles. TCRdb recomputed calls from the 5' RACE reads with MiXCR, one row per CDR3 protein. The sample lists 800,000 to 950,000 distinct CDR3 sequences; around 29% were seen once. This sample also appeared in a second study, on T cells of mothers and their children.

Sequenced material: blood. The receptors stem from a middle-aged woman in good health.

This clonotype was detected only once. The J gene is TRBJ1-1, the V gene TRBV18, with D unclear. Between the trimmed V and J ends, which lost 0 bases and 0 bases, there was a span of 5 bases. The CDR3 sequence is 14 residues long. Germline-derived CDR1 and CDR2 are KGHSH and LQKENI. The CDR3 is CASSPPEMNTEAFF. The CDR3 DNA reads as TGTGCCAGCTCACCACCAGAGATGAACACTGAAGCTTTCTTT.

This clonotype was counted between two and nine times. Since a much larger clone is just one base distant, this may be a read error. V gene TRBV5-6 combines with J gene TRBJ2-6; the D is unclear. Trimming left V 2 bases short and J 0 bases short, with 6 bases between. Germline values: CDR1 SGHDT, CDR2 YYEEEE. The CDR3 covers 15 residues. CDR3 amino acids: CASSFRSSGANVLTF. DNA for the CDR3: TGTGCCAGCAGCTTCAGGAGCTCTGGGGCCAACGTCCTGACTTTC.

The chain has TRBV4-1 and TRBJ1-1, with 12 bases identical to TRBD1. Germline V CDR1 and CDR2: MGHRA, YSYEKL. This CDR3 has 17 amino acids. V shed 1 base and J 3 bases; nucleotides not matched to a gene: 6. CDR3 coding DNA: TGCGCCAGCAGCCAAGTCGGGGACAGGGGGCTGCACACTGAAGCTTTCTTT. Amino acids: CASSQVGDRGLHTEAFF.

J is TRBJ2-2 and V is TRBV27, with a tentative D call TRBD1 (5 bases). The V gene lost 4 bases and the J gene lost 6 bases, with 9 bases spanning the gap. Germline V gene lookup returns CDR1 MNHEY and CDR2 SMNVEV (reference sequence). The CDR3 totals 13 residues. In DNA form, the CDR3 reads TGTGCCAGCAGTTACCAGGGCGCCGGGGAGCTGTTTTTT. This gives the protein CASSYQGAGELFF.

On this clonotype: This may be a read error, as it is one base from a much larger clone. V is TRBV4-1 and J is TRBJ2-6, with TRBD1 identical over 7 bases. This CDR3 contains 16 residues. Germline V gene sequence: CDR1 MGHRA, CDR2 YSYEKL. CDR3 DNA sequence: TGCGCCAGCAGCCAGGCCGGGACAGCTGGGACCAACGTCCTGACTTTC. As protein: CASSQAGTAGTNVLTF.

This clonotype occurred a few times. The chain employs TRBV7-9 and TRBJ2-3, with D perhaps assigned TRBD1 or TRBD2 (5 bases each). The V and J ends lost 2 bases and 3 bases respectively, with 12 bases between them. Germline CDR1 and CDR2: SEHNR and FQNEAQ (reference sequence). The CDR3 consists of 15 residues. The CDR3 DNA follows: TGTGCCAGCAGCTTACGGGACGGGCGAACAGATACGCAGTATTTT. Residues: CASSLRDGRTDTQYF.

This clonotype was seen repeatedly, ten times or more. The chain links TRBV6-5 to TRBJ2-1, with 9 bases matching TRBD2. This CDR3 contains 14 residues. The germline gives CDR1 MNHEY, CDR2 SVGAGI. V was pared by 2 bases and J by 9 bases, with 5 bases of the junction left unmatched. The CDR3 is CASSYAGGPFEQFF. As DNA, the CDR3 is TGTGCCAGCAGTTACGCGGGGGGGCCTTTTGAGCAGTTCTTC.

The chain uses TRBV27 and TRBJ2-3; 8 bases are a match to TRBD2. Trimming at V came to 2 bases and at J to 0 bases, leaving 16 bases not matched to a gene. This CDR3 region has 20 residues. The germline gives CDR1 MNHEY, CDR2 SMNVEV (reference sequence). CDR3 in DNA: TGTGCCAGCAGTTTACGGACTCGCGGGGGGCACAAAACTAGCACAGATACGCAGTATTTT. Protein sequence: CASSLRTRGGHKTSTDTQYF.

This clonotype occurred a few times. V gene TRBV9 combines with J gene TRBJ1-6; the D is unclear. The CDR3 has 14 amino acids. V dropped 0 bases and J dropped 7 bases, with 8 bases sitting between them. CDR1 and CDR2 from the germline V gene are SGDLS and YYNGEE. The CDR3 region has the DNA TGTGCCAGCAGCGTAGATCCGGGGAATTCACCCCTCCACTTT. The encoded protein is CASSVDPGNSPLHF.

J is TRBJ1-1 and V is TRBV28; D unresolved. The V end was cut by 3 bases, the J end by 1 base, with 9 bases between. The CDR3 consists of 14 residues. The V gene's germline CDR1 is MDHEN and CDR2 SYDVKM. Here the CDR3 reads CASSLYGPNTEAFF. CDR3 DNA: TGTGCCAGCAGTTTGTACGGACCGAACACTGAAGCTTTCTTT.

The V gene is TRBV5-1, the J gene TRBJ1-3; 7 bases are shared with TRBD1. V shed 4 bases and J 9 bases; nucleotides not matched to a gene: 13. The CDR3 runs to 15 residues. Germline lookup yields CDR1 SGHRS and CDR2 YFSETQ. CDR3 bases: TGCGCCAGCAGCCGCTTGGGGACAGAAGAAAGCACCATATATTTT. Its protein product is CASSRLGTEESTIYF.

This clonotype showed up many times. The genes are TRBV5-1 and TRBJ2-7; 9 nucleotides match TRBD1. Germline loops: CDR1 SGHRS, CDR2 YFSETQ. The V segment lost 3 bases and the J segment 7 bases; nucleotides outside the gene matches: 20. The CDR3 has 18 residues. This chain's CDR3 is CASSYSRIRTGVTREQYF. The CDR3 DNA reads as TGCGCCAGCAGCTACTCCAGGATCCGGACAGGGGTTACTCGGGAGCAGTACTTC. Based on the CDR3 plus reference TRBV5-1 and TRBJ2-7, the full variable domain is KAGVTQTPRYLIKTRGQQVTLSCSPISGHRSVSWYQQTPGQGLQFLFEYFSETQRNKGNFPGRFSGRQFSNSRSEMNVSTLELGDSALYLCASSYSRIRTGVTREQYFGPGTRLTVT.

This clonotype was recorded many times. V is TRBV28 and J is TRBJ2-7; weak D call: TRBD2 (6 bases). Germline-derived CDR1 and CDR2 are MDHEN and SYDVKM. The CDR3 has 15 residues. V shed 5 bases and J shed 2 bases, with 16 bases lying between them. The CDR3 is CASSPAGTQTYEQYF. In DNA, the CDR3 is TGTGCCAGCAGTCCTGCGGGGACGCAAACCTACGAGCAGTACTTC.

The chain recombines TRBV20-1 with TRBJ1-4; 8 bases match TRBD1. This CDR3 has 14 amino acids. V shed 6 bases, J shed 7 bases, and the junction held 10 bases outside the gene matches. Germline V lookup: CDR1 DFQATT, CDR2 SNEGSKA (reference sequence). The CDR3 DNA sequence: TGCAGTGCGTACCGGGACAGGATCGGTGAAAAACTGTTTTTT. Protein: CSAYRDRIGEKLFF.

The V gene is TRBV28, the J gene TRBJ2-7; tentative D call: TRBD1 (5 bases). V was shortened by 7 bases and J by 2 bases, with 12 bases between the two germline ends. CDR3 length equals 13 residues. From germline, CDR1 is MDHEN and CDR2 SYDVKM. CDR3 DNA sequence: TGTGCCAGCATTCAACCAGGGACCTACGAGCAGTACTTC. This gives the protein CASIQPGTYEQYF.

Only a few counts were recorded for this clonotype. The chain joins TRBV27 to TRBJ2-7; 9 bases fit TRBD1. The J segment lost 3 bases and the V segment lost 4 bases, leaving 7 bases of the junction unmatched. The CDR3 extends over 15 amino acids. Germline V gene data show CDR1 as MNHEY and CDR2 as SMNVEV (reference sequence). The CDR3 is CASSSPGQGCYEQYF. The CDR3 nucleotides are TGTGCCAGCAGTTCACCGGGACAGGGTTGCTACGAGCAGTACTTC.

The genes are TRBV19 and TRBJ2-5, with 9 bases aligning to TRBD1. The assigned J gene may be wrong: the sequence end matches TRBJ2-7 better. Germline CDR1 and CDR2: LNHDA and SQIVND (reference sequence). The CDR3 spans 15 residues. DNA for the CDR3: TGTGCCAGTAGTTACCGGGACAGGGTTTCGGGCGAGCAGTACTTC. Its translation: CASSYRDRVSGEQYF.

This clonotype was detected only a few times. The chain recombines TRBV20-1 with TRBJ2-3; D is unresolved. The V end lost 1 base, the J end lost 6 bases, and 5 bases lay between the germline ends. This CDR3 comprises 11 residues. Germline V gene sequence: CDR1 DFQATT, CDR2 SNEGSKA (reference sequence). For the CDR3, the DNA is TGCAGTGCTAGAGTTTGGGATACGCAGTATTTT. Translation gives CSARVWDTQYF.

To note about this clonotype: A read error may produce the germline difference seen at one junction end. V usage is TRBV5-1 and J usage is TRBJ2-3, with 7 bases identical to TRBD1. CDR3 size: 13 residues. Germline V gene data show CDR1 as SGHRS and CDR2 as YFSETQ. The CDR3 DNA reads TGCGCCAGCAGCTTAGAGGGGACAGATATGCAGTATTTT. Its translation: CASSLEGTDMQYF.

For this clonotype: It may be a read error: a sequence one base away is much more abundant. This rearrangement joins TRBV20-1 to TRBJ2-1, with 12 nucleotides matching TRBD2. The CDR3 contains 15 residues. V was pared by 4 bases and J by 8 bases, with 9 bases of the junction left unmatched. The V gene's germline CDR1 is DFQATT and CDR2 SNEGSKA (reference sequence). The CDR3 sequence: CSATAGLAGKYEQFF. CDR3 DNA: TGCAGTGCTACTGCCGGACTAGCGGGGAAGTATGAGCAGTTCTTC.

The chain recombines TRBV28 with TRBJ2-7; tentatively, D is TRBD1 (6 bases). The CDR3 spans 13 residues. Per the germline V gene, CDR1 is MDHEN and CDR2 is SYDVKM. With 10 bases removed from V and 4 bases from J, the gap between germline ends came to 17 bases. The CDR3 DNA sequence: TGTGCCACCGGGACACCTTATTTGTACGAGCAGTACTTC. It yields the protein CATGTPYLYEQYF.

This clonotype was seen a handful of times. A read error is possible here, since a much larger clone lies one base away. CDR3 sequence (DNA): TGTGCCAGCAGGCATCGACAGGGGAATAGCGAGCAGTACTTC. Encoded protein: CASRHRQGNSEQYF. The chain carries TRBV27 and TRBJ2-7, with TRBD1 matching 8 bases. Germline V CDR1 and CDR2: MNHEY, SMNVEV (reference sequence). The CDR3 spans 14 residues. V lost 6 bases, J lost 6 bases, and 10 bases stayed unmatched.

The chain links TRBV6-1 to TRBJ2-7; D remains ambiguous. The CDR3 has 12 amino acids. Germline V gives CDR1 MNHNS, CDR2 SASEGT. The germline V and J ends were trimmed by 3 bases and 3 bases, with 6 bases remaining between them. CDR3 sequence: CASSEIDYEQYF. The CDR3 nucleotides read TGTGCCAGCAGTGAGATCGACTACGAGCAGTACTTC.

As to this clonotype: A much larger clonotype is one base distant, so this may be a read error. The chain links TRBV7-2 to TRBJ1-5; D is unclear. Trimming pared 5 bases from V and 7 bases from J, leaving 9 bases between. CDR1 is SGHTA and CDR2 is FQGNSA in the germline V gene. There are 12 residues in the CDR3. The CDR3 coding sequence is TGTGCCAGCAGCAACCGCATACAGCCCCAGCATTTT. This translates into CASSNRIQPQHF.

At least ten counts were recorded for this clonotype. The gene calls are TRBV12-3 or TRBV12-4 and TRBJ2-7; D is undetermined. The CDR3 loop spans 13 amino acids. V was trimmed by 5 bases and J by 0 bases, leaving 8 bases between them. CDR3 residues: CASSPTNSYEQYF. The CDR3 DNA reads TGTGCCAGCAGTCCGACCAACTCCTACGAGCAGTACTTC.

With regard to this clonotype: Possible read error: a much larger clone is one base away. This chain uses TRBV15 with TRBJ1-5; 7 positions agree with TRBD1. The CDR3 covers 18 residues. J lost 5 bases, V lost 2 bases, and 15 bases had no gene match. Per germline, CDR1 LNHNV and CDR2 YYDKDF (reference sequence). Here the CDR3 reads CATSRTGTALGGDQPQHF. CDR3 coding DNA: TGTGCCACCAGCAGAACCGGGACAGCCCTGGGAGGCGATCAGCCCCAGCATTTT.